This TCR beta chain was documented in a study of tumor and adjacent non-tumor tissue in lung cancer. The overall study: There were some 11 adenocarcinoma, 2 squamous cell carcinoma and 1 small cell lung cancer cases.

No cell sorting was done before RNA was extracted from the tissue. Distant lung tissue was collected more than 3 cm away from the tumor edge. A modified ARM-PCR protocol with three rounds of nested PCR amplified TCRbeta. Via MiXCR, TCRdb re-called the multiplex PCR reads, giving one row per CDR3 protein. Of tens of thousands of distinct CDR3 sequences in the sample, roughly 67% were seen once. As for this clonotype: The junction departs from germline at one end; a sequencing error may be responsible.

The V gene's germline CDR1 is MNHEY and CDR2 SVGAGI. The length of the CDR3 is 16 residues. Input material: distant non-tumor lung tissue. The source is a woman between 65 and 79 years old with non-small cell lung cancer. The chain is built from TRBV6-5 and TRBJ2-5; possibly TRBD2 for D (7 bases). DNA of the CDR3: TGTGCCAGCAGTTACTCGCTTGGGGAGGGGGAAGAAATCCAATATTTC. This codes for CASSYSLGEGEEIQYF.